What follows are 18 T cell receptor beta chains derived from one specimen sequenced in a study of vaccination effects on CD4 cells after COVID-19. Here immunoSEQ multiplex PCR was the method, and the copy in TCRdb shows in-frame clones only, minus some. The sample records some 70,000 clones, approximately 80% being singletons. These receptors lack a known antigen. CD4+ T cells specific for antigen were expanded with viral peptide pools by the ViraFEST assay before sequencing. Following 10 days of culture, CD4+ T cells were isolated. Among the vaccine recipients, none had a prior SARS-CoV-2 infection, and nucleocapsid antibodies were negative. Specimen: CD4+ T cells from PBMCs cultured with SARS-CoV-2 spike peptides, collected before COVID-19 vaccination. These receptors came from a human donor who received a COVID-19 vaccine.

The rearrangement uses TRBV30 and TRBJ1-6; tentative D call: TRBD1 (5 bases). The ends were cut back, 0 bases at V and 7 bases at J, with 10 bases in the middle. The CDR3 has 14 residues. Looked up from germline, CDR1 is GTSNPN and CDR2 is SVGIG (reference sequence). CDR3 sequence: CAWSVAGLNSPLHF. The CDR3 nucleotides are TGTGCCTGGAGTGTAGCAGGGCTGAATTCACCCCTCCACTTT.

The J gene is TRBJ1-1, the V gene TRBV7-7; maybe TRBD1 (6 bases). V dropped 2 bases and J dropped 8 bases, with 12 bases sitting between them. The CDR3 extends over 13 amino acids. From germline, CDR1 is SSHAT and CDR2 FNYEAQ (reference sequence). DNA for the CDR3: TGTGCCAGCAGCTTAACGAGGGGGGGCGAAGCTTTCTTT. Protein sequence: CASSLTRGGEAFF.

The J gene is TRBJ1-6, the V gene TRBV5-3, with 7 bases identical to TRBD1. Being an ORF, TRBV5-3 has a function that is uncertain. Losses at the gene ends were 5 bases for V and 4 bases for J; bases not matched to a gene: 9. This CDR3 spans 16 amino acids. In DNA, the CDR3 is TGTGCCAGAAGTCACCGGACAGGCGCTTATAATTCACCCCTCCACTTT. Translated: CARSHRTGAYNSPLHF.

The chain recombines TRBV2 with TRBJ1-2; D is uncertain. Germline CDR1 reads SNHLY; CDR2 reads FYNNEI. This CDR3 has 12 amino acids. The CDR3: CARGPGSRGYTF. CDR3 sequence (DNA): TGTGCAAGAGGTCCAGGTTCCCGCGGCTACACCTTC.

The CDR3 DNA reads as TGCGCCAGCAGCCTCTCCCCGGGGCGGAGCTCCTACAATGAGCAGTTCTTC. Its protein is CASSLSPGRSSYNEQFF. J is TRBJ2-1 and V is TRBV4-1, with D perhaps matching TRBD1 or TRBD2 (5 bases each). From germline, CDR1 is MGHRA and CDR2 YSYEKL. This CDR3 is built from 17 residues. V lost 4 bases and J 0 bases, leaving 16 bases between the germline ends.

This clone was counted a single time. The chain recombines TRBV2 with TRBJ1-2; no definite D call. Trimming pared 7 bases from V and 2 bases from J, leaving 11 bases between. CDR3 length equals 13 residues. CDR1 is SNHLY, CDR2 FYNNEI, per germline. CDR3: CASKRTGNYGYTF. The CDR3 DNA reads as TGTGCCAGCAAACGCACGGGCAACTATGGCTACACCTTC.

This chain joins TRBV19 and TRBJ1-5, with TRBD1 as a possible D gene (5 bases). Germline CDR1 reads LNHDA; CDR2 reads SQIVND (reference sequence). V gave up 1 base and J gave up 2 bases, with 12 bases separating them. This CDR3 region has 16 residues. The CDR3 DNA is TGTGCCAGTAGTATAGTCCAGGGATCGCGCAATCAGCCCCAGCATTTT. This gives the protein CASSIVQGSRNQPQHF.

This clone has only a few counts. This chain joins TRBV28 and TRBJ2-2, with D unclear. V gave up 5 bases and J gave up 9 bases, with 10 bases separating them. The length of the CDR3 is 12 residues. The germline V gene encodes CDR1 MDHEN and CDR2 SYDVKM. In nucleotides, the CDR3 is TGTGCCAGCAGTCCATCGTTCCGGGAGCTGTTTTTT. It is translated as CASSPSFRELFF.

This sequence joins TRBV6-5 and TRBJ2-5; D might be TRBD1 or TRBD2, each matching 5 bases. Germline values: CDR1 MNHEY, CDR2 SVGAGI. CDR3 length: 11 amino acids. V gave up 7 bases and J gave up 7 bases, with 10 bases separating them. The CDR3 is CASMGTATQYF. Written as DNA, the CDR3 is TGTGCCAGCATGGGGACGGCGACCCAGTACTTC.

The chain has TRBV9 and TRBJ2-1, with 9 bases identical to TRBD1. Trimming at V came to 2 bases and at J to 9 bases, leaving 9 bases not matched to a gene. The CDR3 is 15 amino acids. Looked up from germline, CDR1 is SGDLS and CDR2 is YYNGEE. The DNA for the CDR3 is TGTGCCAGCAGCGTGACCGGGACAGGGCATGCTGAGCAGTTCTTC. Translated, it gives CASSVTGTGHAEQFF.

V and J are TRBV5-4 and TRBJ1-2; D gene ambiguous. Germline values: CDR1 SGHNT, CDR2 YYREEE (reference sequence). The CDR3 is 12 amino acids. Trimming shortened V by 6 bases and J by 6 bases, and 12 bases separated the two germline ends. The CDR3 spells CASKRAGDGYTF. CDR3 nucleotides: TGTGCCAGCAAGAGGGCAGGCGATGGCTACACCTTC.

In DNA form, the CDR3 reads TGTGCCGGTCAAGAGGGTAGGCTTCAAGAGACCCAGTACTTC. Translation: CAGQEGRLQETQYF. The V call is TRBV2, the J call TRBJ2-5, with a tentative D call TRBD2 (5 bases). Looked up from germline, CDR1 is SNHLY and CDR2 is FYNNEI. Deletions cut 11 bases from V and 2 bases from J, with 18 bases between. The CDR3 contains 14 residues. Full variable domain (outside the CDR3, taken from reference TRBV2 and TRBJ2-5): EPEVTQTPSHQVTQMGQEVILRCVPISNHLYFYWYRQILGQKVEFLVSFYNNEISEKSEIFDDQFSVERPDGSNFTLKIRSTKLEDSAMYFCAGQEGRLQETQYFGPGTRLLVL.

The chain carries TRBV20-1 and TRBJ2-7, with D hard to call. This CDR3 has 11 residues. V was pared by 5 bases and J by 3 bases, with 8 bases between. Per the germline V gene, CDR1 is DFQATT and CDR2 is SNEGSKA (reference sequence). The CDR3 loop is CSASDHYEQYV. The CDR3 DNA follows: TGCAGTGCTTCGGACCACTACGAGCAGTACGTC.

The J gene is TRBJ1-6, the V gene TRBV19; D perhaps matches TRBD1 (6 bases). Germline CDR1 is LNHDA and CDR2 is SQIVND (reference sequence). The V end lost 7 bases, the J end lost 0 bases, and 22 bases lay between the germline ends. CDR3 length: 19 amino acids. CDR3 nucleotide sequence: TGTGCCAGTACTCGGGGCCCTATAAGGGGGAACTCCTATAATTCACCCCTCCACTTT. Translating it yields CASTRGPIRGNSYNSPLHF.

The chain carries TRBV19 and TRBJ2-3; a weak D match, TRBD2 (5 bases). The germline V gene has CDR1 LNHDA and CDR2 SQIVND (reference sequence). There are 14 residues in the CDR3. The V and J ends lost 8 bases and 2 bases respectively, with 14 bases between them. The DNA for the CDR3 is TGTGCCAGTGCTCCCACGGGGATCACAGATACGCAGTATTTT. Residues: CASAPTGITDTQYF.

The chain is built from TRBV19 and TRBJ1-2, with TRBD1 as a possible D gene (6 bases). The CDR3 spans 11 residues. Per germline, CDR1 LNHDA and CDR2 SQIVND (reference sequence). Trimming took off 9 bases at V and 6 bases at J, with 11 bases between the two ends. CDR3 DNA: TGTGCCAGCAGATACAGGGATGGCTACACCTTC. Translation gives CASRYRDGYTF.

This clone turned up a few times. The chain recombines TRBV18 with TRBJ2-2; 7 positions match TRBD2. The ends lost 3 bases at V and 0 bases at J; junction bases unmatched: 4. This CDR3 has 16 residues. Germline CDR1 and CDR2: KGHSH and LQKENI. The CDR3 bases are TGTGCCAGCTCACCCCAGCGGGGACCGAACACCGGGGAGCTGTTTTTT. Protein: CASSPQRGPNTGELFF. The complete variable domain, with remaining parts taken from reference TRBV18 and TRBJ2-2, reads NAGVMQNPRHLVRRRGQEARLRCSPMKGHSHVYWYRQLPEEGLKFMVYLQKENIIDESGMPKERFSAEFPKEGPSILRIQQVVRGDSAAYFCASSPQRGPNTGELFFGEGSRLTVL.

This clone was counted only a few times. The chain employs TRBV30 and TRBJ1-1; D unclear. The CDR3 totals 13 residues. Germline V gene sequence: CDR1 GTSNPN, CDR2 SVGIG (reference sequence). V lost 0 bases and J 5 bases, leaving 10 bases between the germline ends. CDR3 sequence: CAWSVNGRTEAFF. CDR3 in DNA: TGTGCCTGGAGTGTAAACGGGAGGACTGAAGCTTTCTTT.